This T cell receptor beta chain came from a study of T cell changes during pregnancy in multiple sclerosis. V gave up 3 bases and J gave up 0 bases, with 10 bases separating them. Germline CDR1 MDHEN, CDR2 SYDVKM. The CDR3 contains 15 residues. Data came from immunoSEQ multiplex PCR; TCRdb stores just in-frame clones and leaves some out. In the table there are about 92,000 clones, approximately 92% of which are singletons. This clonotype was obtained from a female donor with multiple sclerosis, enrolled in a pregnancy study. The chain carries TRBV28 and TRBJ2-3; maybe TRBD2 (5 bases). The sequencing here drew on peripheral blood, taken in the first trimester of pregnancy. CDR3: CASSLWEQSTDTQYF. Here the CDR3 DNA reads TGTGCCAGCAGTTTGTGGGAGCAGAGCACAGATACGCAGTATTTT.